Each of the 15 T cell receptor beta chains below was sequenced from the same sample in a study of blood T cell dynamics during melanoma immunotherapy (dated by TCRdb to between 2020 and 2021). The sample's time point, from its label and the paper: pre-treatment baseline. Libraries were built with the immunoSEQ multiplex PCR assay. Drawn from immuneACCESS, this table holds only the in-frame rearrangements with V and J called that TCRdb kept. Clones are partly lost; checked studies trace under half to an unresolved V gene and leave the rest unexplained. This sample holds some 15,000 clones; 90% to 95% were observed only once. The leading ten clones occupy about 2% of the sample. Sequenced material: blood, taken from a patient treated with checkpoint blockade. Source of these receptors: a human donor with melanoma.

V gene TRBV7-2 combines with J gene TRBJ2-7; 7 nucleotides agree with TRBD1. CDR1 and CDR2 from the germline V gene are SGHTA and FQGNSA. The CDR3 runs to 13 residues. The ends lost 3 bases at V and 4 bases at J; junction bases unmatched: 3. The CDR3 coding sequence is TGTGCCAGCAGCTTTGACAGGGATTACGAGCAGTACTTC. Protein sequence: CASSFDRDYEQYF.

The chain joins TRBV11-2 to TRBJ2-7; TRBD1 agrees at 12 bases. The germline gives CDR1 SGHAT, CDR2 FQNNGV. After removal of 5 bases from V and 7 bases from J, the junction contained 9 bases not matched to a gene. The CDR3 is 15 residues long. The CDR3 region is CASSPQGTGGGEQYF. The CDR3 DNA reads as TGTGCCAGCAGCCCCCAGGGGACAGGGGGCGGTGAGCAGTACTTC.

The rearrangement uses TRBV28 and TRBJ2-7; 9 positions agree with TRBD2. The CDR3 is 14 residues long. Trimming removed 8 bases from V and 3 bases from J; junction bases left unmatched: 8. The germline gives CDR1 MDHEN, CDR2 SYDVKM. CDR3 amino acids: CASGERGDYYEQYF. CDR3 in DNA: TGTGCCAGCGGGGAGCGGGGGGACTACTACGAGCAGTACTTC.

The chain has TRBV7-2 and TRBJ1-1; D uncertain. This CDR3 has 13 residues. CDR1 and CDR2 (germline): SGHTA, FQGNSA. Trimming cost V 8 bases and J 6 bases, with 16 bases left between them. The CDR3 reads CASSRGGYAEAFF. Written as DNA, the CDR3 is TGTGCCAGCTCAAGAGGCGGGTACGCTGAAGCTTTCTTT.

This chain connects TRBV19 to TRBJ1-5; 7 positions agree with TRBD1. CDR1 is LNHDA, CDR2 SQIVND, per germline (reference sequence). The CDR3 runs 16 residues. V shed 6 bases and J 5 bases; nucleotides not matched to a gene: 13. The CDR3 nucleotides are TGTGCCAGTAGATGGACAGTTAGAGGGGGCTATCAGCCCCAGCATTTT. Translated: CASRWTVRGGYQPQHF.

V gene TRBV18 combines with J gene TRBJ2-3, with 7 bases matching TRBD1. Germline V gives CDR1 KGHSH, CDR2 LQKENI. The CDR3 spans 13 residues. The V gene end was trimmed by 2 bases and the J gene end by 5 bases; junction bases not matched to a gene: 1. In nucleotides, the CDR3 is TGTGCCAGCTCACCAGACAGGGTAGATACGCAGTATTTT. Residues: CASSPDRVDTQYF.

This rearrangement joins TRBV5-1 to TRBJ1-2; TRBD1 matches at 8 bases. Trimming cost V 3 bases and J 2 bases; bases outside gene matches: 12. Germline V gives CDR1 SGHRS, CDR2 YFSETQ. The CDR3 extends over 17 amino acids. This CDR3 is CASSSTGTGAYNYGYTF. The CDR3 DNA reads TGCGCCAGCAGCTCAACGGGGACAGGCGCTTACAACTATGGCTACACCTTC.

This clone was recorded once. The chain employs TRBV5-4 and TRBJ2-7; 14 nucleotides line up with TRBD2. Trimming removed 3 bases from V and 3 bases from J; junction bases left unmatched: 2. CDR1 SGHNT and CDR2 YYREEE come from the germline V gene (reference sequence). This CDR3 has 15 amino acids. The CDR3 loop reads CASSYGTSGSYEQYF. The CDR3 DNA sequence: TGTGCCAGCAGCTACGGGACTAGCGGGAGCTACGAGCAGTACTTC.

The chain carries TRBV6-4 and TRBJ1-1; weak D call: TRBD1 (6 bases). The CDR3 is made up of 14 amino acids. In germline, CDR1 is MRHNA, CDR2 SNTAGT. Trimming took 3 bases from V and 4 from J, leaving 12 bases between them. CDR3 in amino acids: CASSDGGPSTEAFF. Written as DNA, the CDR3 is TGTGCCAGCAGTGATGGGGGGCCCAGCACTGAAGCTTTCTTT.

This chain connects TRBV9 to TRBJ2-1; TRBD2 might be the D (5 bases). Germline loops: CDR1 SGDLS, CDR2 YYNGEE. The CDR3 covers 16 residues. V was shortened by 4 bases and J by 12 bases, with 26 bases between the two germline ends. The CDR3 DNA reads TGTGCCAGCAGCCCTCTGCGGCGTGGTCCTCCTGGGAGGCAGTTCTTC. Translation: CASSPLRRGPPGRQFF.

The V gene is TRBV28, the J gene TRBJ2-7, with 7 bases fitting TRBD1. The CDR3 is 14 amino acids. Germline CDR1 is MDHEN and CDR2 is SYDVKM. Unmatched junction bases numbered 10, after V lost 8 bases and J lost 3 bases. CDR3 amino acids: CASLRDSQNYEQYF. The CDR3 region has the DNA TGTGCCAGCTTACGGGACAGCCAAAACTACGAGCAGTACTTC.

The V call is TRBV25-1, the J call TRBJ2-5; possible D gene TRBD2, 6 bases. V was clipped by 3 bases and J by 5 bases, with 13 bases between them. This CDR3 is built from 14 residues. Per germline, CDR1 MGHDK and CDR2 SYGVNS. Here the CDR3 reads CASSDGGFRETQYF. Written as DNA, the CDR3 is TGTGCCAGCAGTGATGGAGGGTTTCGGGAGACCCAGTACTTC. Full variable domain (missing parts from reference TRBV25-1 and TRBJ2-5): EADIYQTPRYLVIGTGKKITLECSQTMGHDKMYWYQQDPGMELHLIHYSYGVNSTEKGDLSSESTVSRIRTEHFPLTLESARPSHTSQYLCASSDGGFRETQYFGPGTRLLVL.

The genes are TRBV27 and TRBJ1-5, with D hard to call. CDR1 is MNHEY, CDR2 SMNVEV, per germline (reference sequence). The CDR3 loop spans 15 amino acids. V shed 2 bases and J shed 0 bases, with 8 bases lying between them. The CDR3 here is CASSLERNSNQPQHF. As DNA, the CDR3 is TGTGCCAGCAGTTTAGAGAGGAATAGCAATCAGCCCCAGCATTTT.

CDR3 DNA sequence: TGTGCCAGCAGTTTGTTGACAGGGACCGGGGAGCTGTTTTTT. It specifies CASSLLTGTGELFF. J is TRBJ2-2 and V is TRBV27, with 7 bases matching TRBD1. The V gene end was trimmed by 3 bases and the J gene end by 5 bases; junction bases not matched to a gene: 3. CDR1 is MNHEY and CDR2 is SMNVEV in the germline V gene (reference sequence). The CDR3 is made up of 14 amino acids.

This rearrangement joins TRBV27 to TRBJ2-7, with a possible D match to TRBD1 (5 bases). In germline, CDR1 is MNHEY, CDR2 SMNVEV (reference sequence). This CDR3 contains 15 residues. V was clipped by 3 bases and J by 3 bases, with 15 bases between them. DNA for the CDR3: TGTGCCAGCAGTTTTAGGGCAGGGAATGGCTACGAGCAGTACTTC. This gives the protein CASSFRAGNGYEQYF.